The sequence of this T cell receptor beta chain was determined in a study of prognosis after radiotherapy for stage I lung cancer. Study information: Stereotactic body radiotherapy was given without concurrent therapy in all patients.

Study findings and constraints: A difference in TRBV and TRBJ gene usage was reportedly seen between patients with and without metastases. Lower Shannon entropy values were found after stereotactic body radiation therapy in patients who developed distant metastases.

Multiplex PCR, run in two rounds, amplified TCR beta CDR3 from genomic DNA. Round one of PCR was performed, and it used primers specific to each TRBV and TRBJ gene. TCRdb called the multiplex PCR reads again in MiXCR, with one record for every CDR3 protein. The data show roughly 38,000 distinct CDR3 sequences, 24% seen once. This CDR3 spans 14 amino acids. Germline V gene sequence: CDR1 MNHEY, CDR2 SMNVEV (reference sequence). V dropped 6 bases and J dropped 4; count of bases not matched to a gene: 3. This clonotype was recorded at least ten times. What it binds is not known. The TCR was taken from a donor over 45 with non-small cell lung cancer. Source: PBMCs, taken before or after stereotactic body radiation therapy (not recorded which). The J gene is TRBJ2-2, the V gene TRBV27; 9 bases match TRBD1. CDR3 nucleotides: TGTGCCAGCAGGAGGGACAGGGCCACCGGGGAGCTGTTTTTT. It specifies CASRRDRATGELFF.